This passage covers 19 T cell receptor beta chains from one sample sequenced in a study of cytomegalovirus exposure and HLA in healthy donors (TCRdb year 2017). The library was obtained by the immunoSEQ multiplex PCR assay. For the multiplex PCR, a mixture combining 60 forward primers for TCR Vbeta segments and 13 reverse primers for TCR Jbeta segments was used. TCRdb's version of the immuneACCESS table is confined to in-frame rearrangements and falls short of the full clone set. An unresolved V gene accounts for under half of the shortfall where checked; the remainder is of unknown origin. The data table for this sample lists fewer than 95,000 clones. The biggest ten clones account for about 4.5% of the sample. Sequenced input: PBMCs. These TCRs come from a woman aged 40 to 49 in good health and CMV-seropositive.

The gene calls are TRBV7-8 and TRBJ1-1, with D possibly matching TRBD1 (5 bases). Per the germline V gene, CDR1 is SGHVS and CDR2 is FQNEAQ. CDR3 length equals 13 residues. V lost 2 bases to trimming and J lost 3 bases, with 7 bases between them. The CDR3 region has the DNA TGTGCCAGCAGCTTATCAGGGCACACTGAAGCTTTCTTT. Its translation is CASSLSGHTEAFF.

V gene TRBV5-6 combines with J gene TRBJ2-3; 7 bases match TRBD2. Per the germline V gene, CDR1 is SGHDT and CDR2 is YYEEEE. Losses at the gene ends were 0 bases for V and 4 bases for J; bases not matched to a gene: 8. The length of the CDR3 is 16 residues. The CDR3 nucleotides are TGTGCCAGCAGCTTGGTCGGTGTAGGGAGGGCAGATACGCAGTATTTT. Amino acid sequence: CASSLVGVGRADTQYF. Based on the CDR3 plus reference TRBV5-6 and TRBJ2-3, the full variable domain is DAGVTQSPTHLIKTRGQQVTLRCSPKSGHDTVSWYQQALGQGPQFIFQYYEEEERQRGNFPDRFSGHQFPNYSSELNVNALLLGDSALYLCASSLVGVGRADTQYFGPGTRLTVL.

This rearrangement joins TRBV7-6 to TRBJ2-7; D possibly corresponds to TRBD1 (6 bases). This CDR3 is built from 14 residues. The germline V gene encodes CDR1 SGHVS and CDR2 FNYEAQ. V was clipped by 5 bases and J by 4 bases, with 15 bases between them. The CDR3 DNA is TGTGCCAGCAGCGTGGACAGATTTGGGTACGAGCAGTACTTC. Translated, it gives CASSVDRFGYEQYF.

V usage is TRBV6-5 and J usage is TRBJ1-2, with 10 bases that match TRBD1. Looked up from germline, CDR1 is MNHEY and CDR2 is SVGAGI. The CDR3 runs to 15 residues. J was trimmed by 5 bases and V by 4 bases; bases with no gene match: 7. DNA for the CDR3: TGTGCCAGCAGTTCCTCCGGGACAGGGGTTTATGGCTACACCTTC. Amino acid sequence: CASSSSGTGVYGYTF.

This chain links TRBV29-1 with TRBJ2-7, with TRBD2 matching over 9 bases. The CDR3 has 13 residues. The germline V gene has CDR1 SQVTM and CDR2 ANQGSEA. The junction had 6 bases not matched to a gene; V was cut back by 6 bases and J by 3 bases. The CDR3 DNA is TGCAGCGTCCATAGCGGGGGCCGCTACGAGCAGTACTTC. Translated: CSVHSGGRYEQYF.

The chain combines TRBV5-1 with TRBJ2-1; the D is unclear. Per the germline V gene, CDR1 is SGHRS and CDR2 is YFSETQ. The CDR3 extends over 11 amino acids. V was shortened by 4 bases and J by 10 bases, with 9 bases between the two germline ends. CDR3 DNA: TGCGCCAGCAGCCCGTCCAGGGAGCAGTTCTTC. Translation: CASSPSREQFF.

The V call is TRBV19, the J call TRBJ1-5, with TRBD1 identical over 11 bases. There are 16 residues in the CDR3. Germline assignment: CDR1 LNHDA and CDR2 SQIVND (reference sequence). With 3 bases clipped from V and 1 base from J, the junction kept 2 bases outside the gene matches. CDR3 in DNA: TGTGCCAGTAGTATCGGGACAGGGGGGAGCAATCAGCCCCAGCATTTT. Residues: CASSIGTGGSNQPQHF.

This chain connects TRBV4-1 to TRBJ2-2; D call uncertain. The germline gives CDR1 MGHRA, CDR2 YSYEKL. This CDR3 has 15 amino acids. Trimming left V 8 bases short and J 6 bases short, with 19 bases between. The CDR3 coding sequence is TGCGCCAGCGGATTAGCTGGAGTCCTCCCCGGGGAGCTGTTTTTT. As protein: CASGLAGVLPGELFF.

This clone is medium-sized by frequency. This chain uses TRBV6-1 with TRBJ1-4; 9 bases align to TRBD1. V shed 3 bases, J shed 4 bases, and the junction held 0 bases outside the gene matches. The CDR3 is 14 residues long. Germline V CDR1 and CDR2: MNHNS, SASEGT. The CDR3 DNA sequence: TGTGCCAGCAGTGAGGGACAGGGTAATGAAAAACTGTTTTTT. It codes for CASSEGQGNEKLFF.

The J gene is TRBJ2-1, the V gene TRBV7-2; tentatively, D is TRBD2 (6 bases). Germline V CDR1 and CDR2: SGHTA, FQGNSA. The CDR3 runs to 18 residues. The V and J ends lost 3 bases and 4 bases respectively, with 22 bases between them. The CDR3 nucleotides read TGTGCCAGCAGCTTCCGACGACTAGGGGCTTTAGGGTACAATGAGCAGTTCTTC. Encoded protein: CASSFRRLGALGYNEQFF.

J is TRBJ2-2 and V is TRBV27, with D possibly TRBD1 on 5 matching bases. Germline lookup yields CDR1 MNHEY and CDR2 SMNVEV (reference sequence). V shed 7 bases and J shed 4 bases, with 7 bases lying between them. The CDR3 covers 12 residues. For the CDR3, the DNA is TGTGCCAGCACAGGGTTCACCGGGGAGCTGTTTTTT. This encodes CASTGFTGELFF.

The chain is built from TRBV6-5 and TRBJ1-6; D ambiguous. The CDR3 spans 14 residues. The germline V and J ends were trimmed by 2 bases and 9 bases, with 11 bases remaining between them. CDR1 and CDR2 from the germline V gene are MNHEY and SVGAGI. Written as DNA, the CDR3 is TGTGCCAGCAGTTACGAGGGTTTCGGTTCACCCCTCCACTTT. Amino acids: CASSYEGFGSPLHF.

The chain uses TRBV9 and TRBJ2-7; no firm D call. CDR1 is SGDLS and CDR2 is YYNGEE in the germline V gene. V dropped 4 bases and J dropped 0 bases, with 17 bases sitting between them. The length of the CDR3 is 16 residues. The CDR3 nucleotides are TGTGCCAGCAGCTCTCGTGAGTCACCTAGCTCCTACGAGCAGTACTTC. This encodes CASSSRESPSSYEQYF.

As to this clone: The same CDR3 can be traced to other DNA sequences in this sample. The J gene is TRBJ2-5, the V gene TRBV5-1; 7 bases are shared with TRBD2. Trimming removed 4 bases from V and 3 bases from J; junction bases left unmatched: 3. This CDR3 is 13 amino acids long. The germline CDR1 and CDR2 sequences are SGHRS and YFSETQ. The CDR3 sequence is CASSLGGEETQYF. CDR3 DNA: TGCGCCAGCAGCCTGGGGGGGGAAGAGACCCAGTACTTC.

The chain employs TRBV29-1 and TRBJ1-1; tentatively, D is TRBD1 (6 bases). With 6 bases removed from V and 7 bases from J, the gap between germline ends came to 18 bases. This CDR3 spans 13 amino acids. CDR1 and CDR2 from the germline V gene are SQVTM and ANQGSEA. The CDR3 loop reads CSVPERGASEAFF. CDR3 nucleotides: TGCAGCGTCCCCGAGCGGGGGGCAAGTGAAGCTTTCTTT.

The V gene is TRBV5-1, the J gene TRBJ2-1; 8 bases fit TRBD2. The V gene's germline CDR1 is SGHRS and CDR2 YFSETQ. The CDR3 loop spans 16 amino acids. The V and J ends lost 0 bases and 2 bases, in that order; junction bases with no gene match: 4. In DNA form, the CDR3 reads TGCGCCAGCAGCTTGGCCACAGCGGGAGCCTACAATGAGCAGTTCTTC. Translating gives CASSLATAGAYNEQFF.

The chain carries TRBV6-9 and TRBJ1-1; TRBD1 is a possible D gene (6 bases). The CDR3 runs to 16 residues. In germline, CDR1 is MNHGY, CDR2 SVAAGI. V lost 7 bases, J lost 2 bases, and 20 bases lay in between. This CDR3 reads CASIPMGTGINTEAFF. The DNA of the CDR3 is TGTGCCAGCATTCCGATGGGAACAGGGATTAACACTGAAGCTTTCTTT.

This rearrangement joins TRBV5-1 to TRBJ2-7; 9 bases map to TRBD2. Looked up from germline, CDR1 is SGHRS and CDR2 is YFSETQ. The CDR3 extends over 16 amino acids. The J segment lost 5 bases and the V segment lost 4 bases, leaving 13 bases of the junction unmatched. The CDR3 nucleotides are TGCGCCAGCAGCGCTTCAGGGACTAGCAAAAGACACGAGCAGTACTTC. It yields the protein CASSASGTSKRHEQYF.

The chain is built from TRBV5-6 and TRBJ2-7; 7 bases map to TRBD1. Germline trimming cut 0 bases from V and 6 bases from J; bases unmatched to any gene: 18. The CDR3 runs 18 residues. Germline V lookup: CDR1 SGHDT, CDR2 YYEEEE. CDR3 sequence reads: CASSLDRTGRSYLAEQYF. The CDR3 region has the DNA TGTGCCAGCAGCTTGGACCGGACAGGAAGGAGCTACCTCGCCGAGCAGTACTTC.